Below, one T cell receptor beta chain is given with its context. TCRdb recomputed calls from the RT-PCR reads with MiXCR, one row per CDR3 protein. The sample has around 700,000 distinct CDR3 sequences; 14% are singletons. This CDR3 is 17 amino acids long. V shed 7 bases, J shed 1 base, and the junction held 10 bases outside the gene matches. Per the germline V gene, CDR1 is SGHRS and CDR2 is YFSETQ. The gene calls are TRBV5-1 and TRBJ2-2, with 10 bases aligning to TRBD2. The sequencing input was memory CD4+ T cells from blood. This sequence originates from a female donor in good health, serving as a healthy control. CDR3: CASCESTSGLNTGELFF. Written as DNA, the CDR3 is TGCGCCAGCTGTGAATCGACTAGCGGGCTGAACACCGGGGAGCTGTTTTTT.